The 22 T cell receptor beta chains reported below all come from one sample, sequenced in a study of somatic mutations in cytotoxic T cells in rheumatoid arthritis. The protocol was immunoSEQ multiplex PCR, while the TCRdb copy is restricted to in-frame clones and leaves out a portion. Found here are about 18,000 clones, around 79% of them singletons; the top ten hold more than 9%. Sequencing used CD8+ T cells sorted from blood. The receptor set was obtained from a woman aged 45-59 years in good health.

The CDR3 loop reads CASRIGTSSGNTIYF. CDR3 coding DNA: TGTGCCAGCCGGATCGGGACGTCCTCTGGAAACACCATATATTTT. The chain couples TRBV28 to TRBJ1-3; tentative D call: TRBD1 (5 bases). Trimming removed 8 bases from V and 0 bases from J, with 14 bases in between. The CDR3 spans 15 residues. The germline V gene encodes CDR1 MDHEN and CDR2 SYDVKM.

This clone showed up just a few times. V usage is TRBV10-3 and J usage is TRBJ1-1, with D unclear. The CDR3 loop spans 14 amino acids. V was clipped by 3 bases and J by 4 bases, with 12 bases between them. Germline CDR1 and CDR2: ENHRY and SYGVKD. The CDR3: CAISEAGPGTEAFF. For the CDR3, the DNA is TGTGCCATCAGTGAAGCCGGGCCGGGCACTGAAGCTTTCTTT.

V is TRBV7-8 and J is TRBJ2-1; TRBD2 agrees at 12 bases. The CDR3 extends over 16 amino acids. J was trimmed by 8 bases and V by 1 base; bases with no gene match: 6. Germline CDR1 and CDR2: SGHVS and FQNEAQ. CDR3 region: CASSLELAGGQDEQFF. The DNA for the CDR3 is TGTGCCAGCAGCTTAGAACTAGCGGGAGGTCAAGATGAGCAGTTCTTC.

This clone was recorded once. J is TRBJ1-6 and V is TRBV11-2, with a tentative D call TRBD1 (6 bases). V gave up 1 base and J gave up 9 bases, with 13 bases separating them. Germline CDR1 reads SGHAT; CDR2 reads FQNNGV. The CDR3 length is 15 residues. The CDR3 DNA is TGTGCCAGCAGCTTAGGAGTGGGGGCTAGTTCACCCCTCCACTTT. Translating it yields CASSLGVGASSPLHF. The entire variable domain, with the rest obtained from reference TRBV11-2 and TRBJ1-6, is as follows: EAGVAQSPRYKIIEKRQSVAFWCNPISGHATLYWYQQILGQGPKLLIQFQNNGVVDDSQLPKDRFSAERLKGVDSTLKIQPAKLEDSAVYLCASSLGVGASSPLHFGNGTRLTVT.

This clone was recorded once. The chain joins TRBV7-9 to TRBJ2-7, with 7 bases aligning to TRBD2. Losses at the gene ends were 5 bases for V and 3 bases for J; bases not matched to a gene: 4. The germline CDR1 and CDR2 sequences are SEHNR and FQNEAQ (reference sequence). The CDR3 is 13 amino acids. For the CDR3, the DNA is TGTGCCAGCAGCATCCCGGGGGGCTACGAGCAGTACTTC. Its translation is CASSIPGGYEQYF.

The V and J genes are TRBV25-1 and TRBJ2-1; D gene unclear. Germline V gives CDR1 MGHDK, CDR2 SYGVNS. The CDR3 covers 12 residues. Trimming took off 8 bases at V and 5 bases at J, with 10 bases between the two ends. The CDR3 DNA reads TGTGCCAGCTCCAAAAAACACAATGAGCAGTTCTTC. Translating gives CASSKKHNEQFF.

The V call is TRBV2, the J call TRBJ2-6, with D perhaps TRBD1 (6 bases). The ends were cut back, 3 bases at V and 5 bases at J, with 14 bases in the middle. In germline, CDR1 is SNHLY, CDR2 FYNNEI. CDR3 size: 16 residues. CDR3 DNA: TGTGCCAGCAGTGACCCCGGGACAAATAGGGCCAACGTCCTGACTTTC. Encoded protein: CASSDPGTNRANVLTF.

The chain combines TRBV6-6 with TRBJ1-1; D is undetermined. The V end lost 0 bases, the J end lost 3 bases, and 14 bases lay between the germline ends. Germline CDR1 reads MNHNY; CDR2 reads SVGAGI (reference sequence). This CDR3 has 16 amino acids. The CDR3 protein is CASSYSPPPGYTEAFF. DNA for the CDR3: TGTGCCAGCAGTTACTCTCCGCCTCCCGGGTACACTGAAGCTTTCTTT.

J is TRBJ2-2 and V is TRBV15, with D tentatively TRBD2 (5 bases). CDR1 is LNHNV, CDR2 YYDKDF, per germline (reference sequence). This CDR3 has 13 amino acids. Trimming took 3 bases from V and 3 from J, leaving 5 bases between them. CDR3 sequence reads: CATSSGDTGELFF. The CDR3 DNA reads TGTGCCACCAGCAGCGGGGACACCGGGGAGCTGTTTTTT.

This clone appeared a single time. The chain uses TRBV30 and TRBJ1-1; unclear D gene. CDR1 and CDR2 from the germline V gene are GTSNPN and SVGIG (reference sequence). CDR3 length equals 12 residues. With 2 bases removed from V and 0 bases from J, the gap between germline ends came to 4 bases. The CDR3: CAWSQLNTEAFF. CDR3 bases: TGTGCCTGGAGTCAGCTGAACACTGAAGCTTTCTTT.

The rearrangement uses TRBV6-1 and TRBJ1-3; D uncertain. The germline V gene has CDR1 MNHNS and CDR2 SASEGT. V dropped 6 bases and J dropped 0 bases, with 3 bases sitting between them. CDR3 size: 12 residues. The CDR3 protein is CASRASGNTIYF. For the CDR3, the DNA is TGTGCCAGCAGGGCCTCTGGAAACACCATATATTTT.

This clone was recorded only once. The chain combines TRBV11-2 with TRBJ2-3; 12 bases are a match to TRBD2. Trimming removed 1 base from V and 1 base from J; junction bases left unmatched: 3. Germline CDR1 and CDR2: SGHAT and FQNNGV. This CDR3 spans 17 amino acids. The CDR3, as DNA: TGTGCCAGCAGCTTAGGGACTAGCGGGGCGGGCACAGATACGCAGTATTTT. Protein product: CASSLGTSGAGTDTQYF.

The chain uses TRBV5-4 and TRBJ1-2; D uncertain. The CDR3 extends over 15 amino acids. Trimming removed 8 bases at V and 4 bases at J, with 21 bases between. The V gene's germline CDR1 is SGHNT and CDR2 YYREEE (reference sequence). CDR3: CASTTDGGSGYGYTF. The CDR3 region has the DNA TGTGCCAGTACAACCGATGGAGGGTCAGGCTATGGCTACACCTTC. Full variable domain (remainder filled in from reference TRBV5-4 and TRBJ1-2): ETGVTQSPTHLIKTRGQQVTLRCSSQSGHNTVSWYQQALGQGPQFIFQYYREEENGRGNFPPRFSGLQFPNYSSELNVNALELDDSALYLCASTTDGGSGYGYTFGSGTRLTVV.

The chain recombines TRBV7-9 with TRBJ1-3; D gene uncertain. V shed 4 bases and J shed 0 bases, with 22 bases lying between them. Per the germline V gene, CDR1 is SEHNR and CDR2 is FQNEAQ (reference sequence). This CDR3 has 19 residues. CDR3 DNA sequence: TGTGCCAGCAGCTCCCTTCGGGGTCCAATATTCCACTCTGGAAACACCATATATTTT. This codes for CASSSLRGPIFHSGNTIYF.

The CDR3 spells CASSQTTSGGLQETQYF. The CDR3 nucleotides read TGCGCCAGCAGCCAAACCACTAGCGGGGGATTACAAGAGACCCAGTACTTC. The V call is TRBV4-3, the J call TRBJ2-5; 11 bases fit TRBD2. The V and J ends lost 2 bases and 2 bases, in that order; junction bases with no gene match: 7. From germline, CDR1 is LGHNA and CDR2 YSLEER. The CDR3 extends over 17 amino acids.

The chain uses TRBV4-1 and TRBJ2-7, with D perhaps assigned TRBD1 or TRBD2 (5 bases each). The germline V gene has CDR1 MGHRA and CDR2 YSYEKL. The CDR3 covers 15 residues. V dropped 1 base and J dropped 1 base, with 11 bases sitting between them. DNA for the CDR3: TGCGCCAGCAGCCAAGGGGTGGGGGTTTCCTACGAGCAGTACTTC. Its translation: CASSQGVGVSYEQYF.

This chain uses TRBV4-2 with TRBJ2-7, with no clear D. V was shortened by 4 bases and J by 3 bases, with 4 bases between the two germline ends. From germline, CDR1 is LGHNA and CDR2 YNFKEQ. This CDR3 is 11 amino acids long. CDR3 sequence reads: CASSRDYEQYF. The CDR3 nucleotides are TGTGCCAGCAGCCGAGACTACGAGCAGTACTTC.

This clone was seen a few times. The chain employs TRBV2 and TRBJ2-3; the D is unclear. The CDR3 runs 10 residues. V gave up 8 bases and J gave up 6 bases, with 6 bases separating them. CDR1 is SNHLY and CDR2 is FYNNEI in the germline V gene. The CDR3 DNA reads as TGTGCCAGCTTAAGGGATACGCAGTATTTT. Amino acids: CASLRDTQYF. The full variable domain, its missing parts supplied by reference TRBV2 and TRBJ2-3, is EPEVTQTPSHQVTQMGQEVILRCVPISNHLYFYWYRQILGQKVEFLVSFYNNEISEKSEIFDDQFSVERPDGSNFTLKIRSTKLEDSAMYFCASLRDTQYFGPGTRLTVL.

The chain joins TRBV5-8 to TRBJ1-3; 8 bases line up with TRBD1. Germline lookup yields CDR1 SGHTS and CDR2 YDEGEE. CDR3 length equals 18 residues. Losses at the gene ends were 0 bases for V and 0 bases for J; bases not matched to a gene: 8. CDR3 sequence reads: CASSLVDRVLDSGNTIYF. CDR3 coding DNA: TGTGCCAGCAGCTTGGTGGACAGGGTCCTTGACTCTGGAAACACCATATATTTT.

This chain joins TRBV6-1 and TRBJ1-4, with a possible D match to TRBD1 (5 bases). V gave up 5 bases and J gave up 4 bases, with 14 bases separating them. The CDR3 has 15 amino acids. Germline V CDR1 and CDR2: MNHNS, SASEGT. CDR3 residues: CASSFRDRFNEKLFF. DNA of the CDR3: TGTGCCAGCAGTTTCCGGGACCGATTTAATGAAAAACTGTTTTTT.

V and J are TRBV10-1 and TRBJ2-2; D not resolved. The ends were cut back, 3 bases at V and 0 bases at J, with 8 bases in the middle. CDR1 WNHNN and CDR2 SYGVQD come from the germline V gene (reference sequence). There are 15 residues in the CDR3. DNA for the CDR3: TGCGCCAGCAGTGAAGGCAGCTCGAACACCGGGGAGCTGTTTTTT. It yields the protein CASSEGSSNTGELFF.

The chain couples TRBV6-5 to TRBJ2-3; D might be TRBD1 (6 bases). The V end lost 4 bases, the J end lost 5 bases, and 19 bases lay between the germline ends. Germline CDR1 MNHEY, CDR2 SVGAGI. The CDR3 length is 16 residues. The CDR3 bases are TGTGCCAGCAGTTTCTCCCAGGGGTTTGGGAAAGATACGCAGTATTTT. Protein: CASSFSQGFGKDTQYF.